This paragraph covers one T cell receptor beta chain sequence. The V and J ends lost 4 bases and 1 base respectively, with 19 bases between them. Germline V gives CDR1 KGHDR, CDR2 SFDVKD. This CDR3 comprises 18 residues. Per the original data handling: Estimates of nucleated cell counts were drawn from the amplification of reference gene primers. Profiled with immunoSEQ multiplex PCR; TCRdb holds only in-frame clones, not every one. V and J calls and clone size follow that table, whereas D and trimming were derived from the DNA. The sample holds approximately 390,000 clones, 90% seen once. This sample was taken from a study of blood T cell repertoires in COVID-19. About the study: COVID-19 samples, acute and convalescent, were from the United States, Italy and Spain.

The rearrangement links TRBV24-1 to TRBJ2-1, with a tentative D call TRBD1 (6 bases). Sequencing input: peripheral blood. The sequence was obtained from a man aged 18 to 30 with active or convalescent COVID-19. CDR3 nucleotides: TGTGCCACCAGTGACCGATTAAGCCAGGGGCGGTCCTACAATGAGCAGTTCTTC. Translating gives CATSDRLSQGRSYNEQFF.